This T cell receptor beta chain was sequenced for a study of T cells expressing NK-cell markers. Across the whole study: There were seven HCMV-seropositive donors and one seronegative donor among the eight sequenced.

Study outcomes and limitations: In roughly six donors, dominant NKG2C+ clonotypes were about 1.0-7.0% of CD8+ T cells. These clonotypes additionally ranked first within the CD3+CD56-NKG2C+ fraction of a few donors.

TCRdb derives one entry per CDR3 protein from the 5' RACE reads, leaving out DNA. The table for this sample gives hundreds of thousands of distinct CDR3 sequences. Turning to this clonotype: What it binds is not known.

The specimen sequenced was blood T cells: a sorted CD56 or NKG2C T cell subset, CD4+ or CD8+ T cells, or bulk PBMC T cells (not recorded which). The TCR was taken from a woman aged 18 to 75 in good health.

Here the CDR3 reads CASTLGPNTEAFF. The rearrangement joins TRBV12-3 or TRBV12-4 to TRBJ1-1. The CDR3 consists of 13 residues.